This entry is about one T cell receptor (beta chain). These data are taken from a study of cytomegalovirus exposure and HLA in healthy donors. The CDR3 totals 16 residues. V trimming: 6 bases; J trimming: 1 base; junction bases outside the gene matches: 5. Looked up from germline, CDR1 is SGHRS and CDR2 is YFSETQ. Amplification used 60 Vbeta primers and 13 Jbeta primers. Profiled with immunoSEQ multiplex PCR; TCRdb holds only in-frame clones, not every one. The top ten hold roughly 5.9% of the sample, which has 80,000 to 95,000 clones, almost 85% seen once. The material sequenced was PBMCs. This chain uses TRBV5-1 with TRBJ2-6, with 9 bases lining up with TRBD1. This TCR was recovered from a woman under 30 in good health and CMV-seropositive. The CDR3 spells CASMTGGQSGANVLTF. The CDR3 region has the DNA TGCGCCAGCATGACAGGGGGACAGTCTGGGGCCAACGTCCTGACTTTC.